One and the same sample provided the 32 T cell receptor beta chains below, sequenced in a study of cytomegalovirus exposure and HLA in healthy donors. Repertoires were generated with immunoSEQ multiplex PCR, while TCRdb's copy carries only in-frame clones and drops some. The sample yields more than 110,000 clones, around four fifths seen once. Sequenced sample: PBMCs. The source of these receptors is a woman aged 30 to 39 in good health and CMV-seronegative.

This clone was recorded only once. As DNA, the CDR3 is TGTGCCAGCAGCTTCCCCGATTACCGGTCGGGGTCGGTGAATTCACCCCTCCACTTT. This translates into CASSFPDYRSGSVNSPLHF. This chain uses TRBV7-9 with TRBJ1-6; no clear D. Trimming took off 3 bases at V and 7 bases at J, with 25 bases between the two ends. CDR3 length: 19 residues. Germline values: CDR1 SEHNR, CDR2 FQNEAQ (reference sequence).

In DNA, the CDR3 is TGTGCCAGCAGCCCCGACATGTACGAGCAGTACTTC. Its translation: CASSPDMYEQYF. The chain recombines TRBV7-9 with TRBJ2-7, with no clear D. This CDR3 is built from 12 residues. V was trimmed by 5 bases and J by 4 bases, leaving 9 bases between them. Germline loops: CDR1 SEHNR, CDR2 FQNEAQ (reference sequence).

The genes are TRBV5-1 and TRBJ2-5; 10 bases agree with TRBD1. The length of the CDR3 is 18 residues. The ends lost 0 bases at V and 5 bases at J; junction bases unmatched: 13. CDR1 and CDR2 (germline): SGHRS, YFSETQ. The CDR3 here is CASSLGVSGTGAGETQYF. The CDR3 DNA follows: TGCGCCAGCAGCTTGGGGGTTTCCGGGACAGGGGCAGGTGAGACCCAGTACTTC. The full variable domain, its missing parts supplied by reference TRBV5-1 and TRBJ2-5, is KAGVTQTPRYLIKTRGQQVTLSCSPISGHRSVSWYQQTPGQGLQFLFEYFSETQRNKGNFPGRFSGRQFSNSRSEMNVSTLELGDSALYLCASSLGVSGTGAGETQYFGPGTRLLVL.

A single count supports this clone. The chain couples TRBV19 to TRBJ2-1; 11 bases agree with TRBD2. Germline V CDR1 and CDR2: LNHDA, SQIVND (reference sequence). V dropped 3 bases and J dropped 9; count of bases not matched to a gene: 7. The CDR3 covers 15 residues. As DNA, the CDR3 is TGTGCCAGTAGTATTATAGCGGGGGGGTTCGTTGAGCAGTTCTTC. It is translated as CASSIIAGGFVEQFF.

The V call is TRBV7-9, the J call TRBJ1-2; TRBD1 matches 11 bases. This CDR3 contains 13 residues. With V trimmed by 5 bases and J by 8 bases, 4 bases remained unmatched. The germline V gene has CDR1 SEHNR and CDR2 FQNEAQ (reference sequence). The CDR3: CASSHGTGGGYTF. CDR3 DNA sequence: TGTGCCAGCAGCCACGGGACAGGGGGGGGCTACACCTTC.

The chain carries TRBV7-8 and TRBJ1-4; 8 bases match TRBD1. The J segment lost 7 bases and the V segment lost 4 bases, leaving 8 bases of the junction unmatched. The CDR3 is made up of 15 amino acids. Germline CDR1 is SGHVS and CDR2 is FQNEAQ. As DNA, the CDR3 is TGTGCCAGCAGCTCCGGACAGGGAAAAAGTGAAAAACTGTTTTTT. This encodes CASSSGQGKSEKLFF.

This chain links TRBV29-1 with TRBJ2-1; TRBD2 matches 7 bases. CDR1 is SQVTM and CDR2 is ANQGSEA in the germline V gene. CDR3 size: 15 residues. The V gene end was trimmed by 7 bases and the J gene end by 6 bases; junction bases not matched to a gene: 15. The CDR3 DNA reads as TGCAGCGCGGCGACGGTAGGCGGGGGAGGCAATGAGCAGTTCTTC. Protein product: CSAATVGGGGNEQFF.

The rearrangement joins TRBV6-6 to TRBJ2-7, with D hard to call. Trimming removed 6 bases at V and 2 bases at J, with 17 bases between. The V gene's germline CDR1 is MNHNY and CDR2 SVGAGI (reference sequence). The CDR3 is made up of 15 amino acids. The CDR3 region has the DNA TGTGCCAGCAGCGACGGCGGTCATATGACCTACGAGCAGTACTTC. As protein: CASSDGGHMTYEQYF.

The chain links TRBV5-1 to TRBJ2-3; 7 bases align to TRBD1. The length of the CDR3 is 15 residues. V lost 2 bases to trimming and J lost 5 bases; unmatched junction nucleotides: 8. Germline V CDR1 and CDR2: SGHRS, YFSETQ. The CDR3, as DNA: TGCGCCAGCAGCTTTGAGACAGGGTTAGGAGATACGCAGTATTTT. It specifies CASSFETGLGDTQYF.

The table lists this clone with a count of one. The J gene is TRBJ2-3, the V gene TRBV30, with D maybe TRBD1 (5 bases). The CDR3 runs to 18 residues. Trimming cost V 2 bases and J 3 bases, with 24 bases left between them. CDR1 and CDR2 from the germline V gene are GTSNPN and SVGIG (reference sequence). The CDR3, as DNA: TGTGCCTGGAGTCAAATACTCTACCGACAGAAAAAAACAGATACGCAGTATTTT. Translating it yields CAWSQILYRQKKTDTQYF.

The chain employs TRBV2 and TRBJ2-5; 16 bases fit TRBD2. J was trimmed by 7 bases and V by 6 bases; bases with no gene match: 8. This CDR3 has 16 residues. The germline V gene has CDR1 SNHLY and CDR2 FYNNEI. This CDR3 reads CASRTLGTSGGGTQYF. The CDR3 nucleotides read TGTGCCAGCAGGACGCTTGGGACTAGCGGGGGGGGGACCCAGTACTTC.

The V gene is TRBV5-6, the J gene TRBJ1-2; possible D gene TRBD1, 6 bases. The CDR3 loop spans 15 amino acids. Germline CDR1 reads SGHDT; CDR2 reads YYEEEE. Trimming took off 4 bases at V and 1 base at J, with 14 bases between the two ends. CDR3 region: CASSQGQPNNYGYTF. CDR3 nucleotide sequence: TGTGCCAGCAGCCAGGGACAACCGAATAACTATGGCTACACCTTC.

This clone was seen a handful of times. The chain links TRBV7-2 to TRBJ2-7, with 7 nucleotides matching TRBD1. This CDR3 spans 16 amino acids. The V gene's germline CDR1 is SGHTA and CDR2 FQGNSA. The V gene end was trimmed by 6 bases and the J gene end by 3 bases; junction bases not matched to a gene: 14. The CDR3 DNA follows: TGTGCCAGCAGTCGACAGGGAGCATTGAGGGTCTACGAGCAGTACTTC. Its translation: CASSRQGALRVYEQYF. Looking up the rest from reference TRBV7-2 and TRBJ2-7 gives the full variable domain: GAGVSQSPSNKVTEKGKDVELRCDPISGHTALYWYRQSLGQGLEFLIYFQGNSAPDKSGLPSDRFSAERTGGSVSTLTIQRTQQEDSAVYLCASSRQGALRVYEQYFGPGTRLTVT.

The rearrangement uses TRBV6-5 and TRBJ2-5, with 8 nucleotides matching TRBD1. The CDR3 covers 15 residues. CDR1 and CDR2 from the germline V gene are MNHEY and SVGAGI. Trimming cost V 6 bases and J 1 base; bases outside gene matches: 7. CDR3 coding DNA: TGTGCCAGCAGGTACAGGGGGTTTATCCAAGAGACCCAGTACTTC. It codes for CASRYRGFIQETQYF.

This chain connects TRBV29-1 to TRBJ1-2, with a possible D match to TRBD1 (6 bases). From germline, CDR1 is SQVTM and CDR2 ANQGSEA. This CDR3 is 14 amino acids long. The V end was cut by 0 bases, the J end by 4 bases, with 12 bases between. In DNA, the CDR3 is TGCAGCGTTGAAGATCCTAGGACAGTCTATGGCTACACCTTC. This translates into CSVEDPRTVYGYTF. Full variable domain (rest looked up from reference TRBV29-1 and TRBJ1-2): SAVISQKPSRDICQRGTSLTIQCQVDSQVTMMFWYRQQPGQSLTLIATANQGSEATYESGFVIDKFPISRPNLTFSTLTVSNMSPEDSSIYLCSVEDPRTVYGYTFGSGTRLTVV.

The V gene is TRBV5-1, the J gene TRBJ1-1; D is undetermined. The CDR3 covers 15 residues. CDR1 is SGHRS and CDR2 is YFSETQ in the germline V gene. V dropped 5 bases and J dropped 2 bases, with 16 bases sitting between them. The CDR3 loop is CASSRTGRSNTEAFF. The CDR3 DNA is TGCGCCAGCAGTAGGACTGGCCGTTCCAACACTGAAGCTTTCTTT. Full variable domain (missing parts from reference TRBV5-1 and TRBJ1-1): KAGVTQTPRYLIKTRGQQVTLSCSPISGHRSVSWYQQTPGQGLQFLFEYFSETQRNKGNFPGRFSGRQFSNSRSEMNVSTLELGDSALYLCASSRTGRSNTEAFFGQGTRLTVV.

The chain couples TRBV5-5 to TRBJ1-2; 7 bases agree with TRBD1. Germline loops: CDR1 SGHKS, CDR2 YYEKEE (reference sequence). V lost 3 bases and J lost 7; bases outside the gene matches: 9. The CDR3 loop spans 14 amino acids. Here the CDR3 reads CASSSTTGFRGYTF. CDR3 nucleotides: TGTGCCAGCAGCTCAACGACAGGGTTCCGTGGCTACACCTTC.

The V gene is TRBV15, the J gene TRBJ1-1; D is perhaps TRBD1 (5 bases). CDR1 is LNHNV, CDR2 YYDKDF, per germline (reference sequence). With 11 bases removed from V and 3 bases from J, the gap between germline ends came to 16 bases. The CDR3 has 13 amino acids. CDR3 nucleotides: TGTGCCGGGCGGCTCGCGGGACACACTGAAGCTTTCTTT. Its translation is CAGRLAGHTEAFF.

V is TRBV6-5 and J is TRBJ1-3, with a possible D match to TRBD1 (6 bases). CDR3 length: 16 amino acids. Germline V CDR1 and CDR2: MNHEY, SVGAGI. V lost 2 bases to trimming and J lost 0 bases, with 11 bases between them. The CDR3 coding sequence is TGTGCCAGCAGTTACGGGACACCTTTCTCTGGAAACACCATATATTTT. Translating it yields CASSYGTPFSGNTIYF.

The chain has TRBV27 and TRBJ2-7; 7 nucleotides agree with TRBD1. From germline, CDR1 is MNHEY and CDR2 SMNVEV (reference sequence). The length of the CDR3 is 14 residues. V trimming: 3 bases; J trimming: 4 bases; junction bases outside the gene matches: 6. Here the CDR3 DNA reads TGTGCCAGCAGTTTTGGGACAGAGAGATACGAGCAGTACTTC. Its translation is CASSFGTERYEQYF.

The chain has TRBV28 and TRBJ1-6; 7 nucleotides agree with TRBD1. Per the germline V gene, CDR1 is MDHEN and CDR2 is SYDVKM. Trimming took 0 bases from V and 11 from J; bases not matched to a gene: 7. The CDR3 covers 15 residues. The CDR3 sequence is CASSLWGTDLAPLHF. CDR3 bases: TGTGCCAGCAGTTTATGGGGGACAGATTTGGCACCCCTCCACTTT.

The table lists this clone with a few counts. The CDR3 nucleotides read TGTGCCAGCAGCGGGACGGACAGGCGGTGGTCACCCCTCCACTTT. This gives the protein CASSGTDRRWSPLHF. The chain couples TRBV6-5 to TRBJ1-6, with 7 bases aligning to TRBD1. Germline-derived CDR1 and CDR2 are MNHEY and SVGAGI. With V trimmed by 6 bases and J by 10 bases, 12 bases remained unmatched. CDR3 length equals 15 residues.

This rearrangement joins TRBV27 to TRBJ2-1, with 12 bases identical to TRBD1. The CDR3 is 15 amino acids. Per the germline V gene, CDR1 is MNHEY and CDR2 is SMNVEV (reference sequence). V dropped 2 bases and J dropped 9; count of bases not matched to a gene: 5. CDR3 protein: CASSLGGQGAREQFF. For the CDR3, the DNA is TGTGCCAGCAGTTTAGGGGGACAGGGGGCTCGTGAGCAGTTCTTC.

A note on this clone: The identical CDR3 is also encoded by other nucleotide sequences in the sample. CDR3 in amino acids: CASSGGTGVTYEQYF. The DNA of the CDR3 is TGCGCCAGTAGCGGTGGGACAGGGGTTACCTACGAGCAGTACTTC. The genes are TRBV5-1 and TRBJ2-7; 10 bases fit TRBD1. J lost 2 bases, V lost 8 bases, and 10 bases had no gene match. This CDR3 is built from 15 residues. Per the germline V gene, CDR1 is SGHRS and CDR2 is YFSETQ. Together with reference TRBV5-1 and TRBJ2-7, the CDR3 gives the full variable domain: KAGVTQTPRYLIKTRGQQVTLSCSPISGHRSVSWYQQTPGQGLQFLFEYFSETQRNKGNFPGRFSGRQFSNSRSEMNVSTLELGDSALYLCASSGGTGVTYEQYFGPGTRLTVT.

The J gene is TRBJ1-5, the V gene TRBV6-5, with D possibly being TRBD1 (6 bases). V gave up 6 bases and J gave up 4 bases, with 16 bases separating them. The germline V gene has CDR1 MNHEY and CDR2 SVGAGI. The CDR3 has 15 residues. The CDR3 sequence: CASRTRAGVNQPQHF. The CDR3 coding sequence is TGTGCCAGCAGAACCAGGGCAGGGGTTAATCAGCCCCAGCATTTT.

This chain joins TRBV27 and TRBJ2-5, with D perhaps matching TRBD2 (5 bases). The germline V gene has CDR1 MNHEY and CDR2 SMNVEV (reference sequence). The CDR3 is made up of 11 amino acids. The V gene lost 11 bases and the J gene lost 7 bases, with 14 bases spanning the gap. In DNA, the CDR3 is TGTGCCGTTGGGGTTGCGGGGACCCAGTACTTC. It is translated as CAVGVAGTQYF.

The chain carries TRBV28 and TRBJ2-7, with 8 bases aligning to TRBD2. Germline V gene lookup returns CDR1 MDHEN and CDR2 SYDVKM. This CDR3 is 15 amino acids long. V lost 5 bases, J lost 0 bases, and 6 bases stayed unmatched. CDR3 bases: TGTGCCAGCAGTCGCGATAGCGGGACCTCCTACGAGCAGTACTTC. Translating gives CASSRDSGTSYEQYF. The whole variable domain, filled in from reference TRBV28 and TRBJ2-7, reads DVKVTQSSRYLVKRTGEKVFLECVQDMDHENMFWYRQDPGLGLRLIYFSYDVKMKEKGDIPEGYSVSREKKERFSLILESASTNQTSMYLCASSRDSGTSYEQYFGPGTRLTVT.

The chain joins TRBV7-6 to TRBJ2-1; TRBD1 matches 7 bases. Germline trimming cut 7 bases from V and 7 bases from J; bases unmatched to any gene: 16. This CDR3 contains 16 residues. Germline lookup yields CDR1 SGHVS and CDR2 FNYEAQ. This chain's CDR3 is CASIPSPRDSTNEQFF. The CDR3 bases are TGTGCCAGCATCCCGAGCCCACGGGACAGTACAAATGAGCAGTTCTTC. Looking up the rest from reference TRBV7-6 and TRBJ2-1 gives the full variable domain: GAGVSQSPRYKVTKRGQDVALRCDPISGHVSLYWYRQALGQGPEFLTYFNYEAQQDKSGLPNDRFSAERPEGSISTLTIQRTEQRDSAMYRCASIPSPRDSTNEQFFGPGTRLTVL.

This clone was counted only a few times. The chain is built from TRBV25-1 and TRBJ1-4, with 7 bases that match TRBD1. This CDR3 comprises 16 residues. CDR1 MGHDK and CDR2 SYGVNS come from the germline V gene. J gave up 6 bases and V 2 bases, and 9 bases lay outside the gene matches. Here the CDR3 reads CASSEGATGFYEKLFF. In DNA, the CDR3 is TGTGCCAGCAGTGAAGGAGCGACAGGGTTTTATGAAAAACTGTTTTTT.

This chain's CDR3 is CASSVGFTRGNTEAFF. The CDR3, as DNA: TGTGCCAGCAGCGTAGGATTTACCAGGGGGAACACTGAAGCTTTCTTT. V is TRBV9 and J is TRBJ1-1; weak D call: TRBD1 (6 bases). Deletions cut 0 bases from V and 1 base from J, with 13 bases between. The CDR3 covers 16 residues. The V gene's germline CDR1 is SGDLS and CDR2 YYNGEE.

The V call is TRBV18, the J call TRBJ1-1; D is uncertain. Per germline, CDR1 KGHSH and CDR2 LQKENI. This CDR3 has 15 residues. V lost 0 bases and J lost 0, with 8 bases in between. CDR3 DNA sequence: TGTGCCAGCTCACCACCGACACGGATGAACACTGAAGCTTTCTTT. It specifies CASSPPTRMNTEAFF.

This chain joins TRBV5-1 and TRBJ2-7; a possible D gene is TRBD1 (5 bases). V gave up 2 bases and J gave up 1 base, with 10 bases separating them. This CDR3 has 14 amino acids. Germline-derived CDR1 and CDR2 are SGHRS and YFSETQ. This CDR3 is CASSFAGLSYEQYF. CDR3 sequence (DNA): TGCGCCAGCAGCTTCGCAGGGCTGTCCTACGAGCAGTACTTC.